This is a list of T cell receptor beta chains from one sample in a study of T cells after yellow fever vaccination. TCRdb passed the 5' RACE reads through MiXCR, listing each CDR3 protein once. Found here are tens of thousands of distinct CDR3 sequences, approximately 7% of them singletons; the top ten hold roughly 33%. The starting material was CD8+ T cells sorted from PBMCs, obtained around 5 days after the first yellow fever vaccination. The source is a man aged 18 to 29 who received the YFV17D yellow fever vaccine. CDR3s include the opening cysteine and the closing phenylalanine or tryptophan. The order of the fields is V gene, J gene, clone size, D gene, CDR3 protein. The D gene is left open where the match is weak. Size is stated for part of the rows, as once, few or many counts, or as a class when the clone is expanded.

v_call: TRBV5-1
j_call: TRBJ2-7
clone_size: .
d_call: .
cdr3_aa: CASNGGDLTYEQYF

v_call: TRBV5-1
j_call: TRBJ2-1
clone_size: many
d_call: .
cdr3_aa: CASSLVVIGEQFF

v_call: TRBV9
j_call: TRBJ2-4
clone_size: .
d_call: TRBD2
cdr3_aa: CASSVGDSGGGIQYF

v_call: TRBV6-2/TRBV6-3
j_call: TRBJ1-5
clone_size: .
d_call: .
cdr3_aa: CASSFLGSYNQPQHF

v_call: TRBV12-3/TRBV12-4
j_call: TRBJ2-2
clone_size: many
d_call: TRBD1
cdr3_aa: CASSPGTANTGELFF

v_call: TRBV11-1
j_call: TRBJ2-2
clone_size: many
d_call: .
cdr3_aa: CASSLFGGAGELFF

v_call: TRBV9
j_call: TRBJ1-1
clone_size: few
d_call: .
cdr3_aa: CASSVVQGLSAEAFF

v_call: TRBV29-1
j_call: TRBJ1-5
clone_size: .
d_call: .
cdr3_aa: CSVDTGWGDQPQHF

v_call: TRBV14
j_call: TRBJ2-5
clone_size: .
d_call: .
cdr3_aa: CASSQVGASLQETQYF

v_call: TRBV7-6
j_call: TRBJ1-1
clone_size: .
d_call: .
cdr3_aa: CASSPGAVNTEAFF

v_call: TRBV10-2
j_call: TRBJ2-5
clone_size: few
d_call: TRBD2
cdr3_aa: CASVPGTSRETQYF

v_call: TRBV7-2
j_call: TRBJ1-2
clone_size: few
d_call: .
cdr3_aa: CASSFDTGGEGGYTF

v_call: TRBV5-1
j_call: TRBJ1-2
clone_size: many
d_call: TRBD1
cdr3_aa: CASSPGTGGAGFGYTF

v_call: TRBV4-3
j_call: TRBJ2-2
clone_size: .
d_call: .
cdr3_aa: CASSEGQRRGGFTGELFF

v_call: TRBV4-1
j_call: TRBJ2-3
clone_size: many
d_call: TRBD2
cdr3_aa: CASSLTSGATDTQYF

v_call: TRBV4-2
j_call: TRBJ2-1
clone_size: many
d_call: .
cdr3_aa: CASSQGPLKFF

v_call: TRBV5-1
j_call: TRBJ1-5
clone_size: .
d_call: .
cdr3_aa: CASSLGLGNQPQHF

v_call: TRBV4-2
j_call: TRBJ1-1
clone_size: .
d_call: .
cdr3_aa: CASSQVPPQEEAFF

v_call: TRBV12-3/TRBV12-4
j_call: TRBJ1-1
clone_size: many
d_call: .
cdr3_aa: CASRANTEAFF

v_call: TRBV4-3
j_call: TRBJ2-1
clone_size: .
d_call: .
cdr3_aa: CASSQQESSYNEQFF

v_call: TRBV11-2
j_call: TRBJ2-2
clone_size: few
d_call: .
cdr3_aa: CASSWRKTGELFF

v_call: TRBV7-2
j_call: TRBJ1-1
clone_size: few
d_call: .
cdr3_aa: CASSYTGTSEAFF

v_call: TRBV4-2
j_call: TRBJ2-3
clone_size: many
d_call: TRBD2
cdr3_aa: CASSRGLLGTSGEDTQYF

v_call: TRBV20-1
j_call: TRBJ2-1
clone_size: many
d_call: TRBD2
cdr3_aa: CSARDGLAGGRNEQFF

v_call: TRBV29-1
j_call: TRBJ1-2
clone_size: many
d_call: .
cdr3_aa: CSVEFSTRNYGYTF

v_call: TRBV4-1
j_call: TRBJ2-5
clone_size: few
d_call: .
cdr3_aa: CASSPGEGAPSETQYF

v_call: TRBV20-1
j_call: TRBJ1-5
clone_size: .
d_call: .
cdr3_aa: CSAPTGPFDQPQRF

v_call: TRBV24-1
j_call: TRBJ1-1
clone_size: .
d_call: .
cdr3_aa: CATSDSTGTKAFF

v_call: TRBV7-2
j_call: TRBJ1-1
clone_size: few
d_call: .
cdr3_aa: CASSLAGPLGTEAFF

v_call: TRBV24-1
j_call: TRBJ2-1
clone_size: many
d_call: .
cdr3_aa: CATSDFRSSSYNEQFF

v_call: TRBV6-1
j_call: TRBJ2-5
clone_size: .
d_call: .
cdr3_aa: CASSSTGGEQETQYF

v_call: TRBV12-3/TRBV12-4
j_call: TRBJ1-3
clone_size: few
d_call: .
cdr3_aa: CASSSPTNYISGNTIYF

v_call: TRBV7-9
j_call: TRBJ2-7
clone_size: .
d_call: TRBD1
cdr3_aa: CASSDGQGHDEQYF

v_call: TRBV5-5
j_call: TRBJ2-1
clone_size: .
d_call: .
cdr3_aa: CATNNEQFF

v_call: TRBV7-2
j_call: TRBJ2-1
clone_size: few
d_call: .
cdr3_aa: CASSRYDSRSGDEQFF

v_call: TRBV4-1
j_call: TRBJ1-2
clone_size: few
d_call: .
cdr3_aa: CASSQVPSANYGYTF

v_call: TRBV7-9
j_call: TRBJ2-7
clone_size: many
d_call: .
cdr3_aa: CASSSLIRPEQYF

v_call: TRBV5-1
j_call: TRBJ1-2
clone_size: many
d_call: TRBD1
cdr3_aa: CASSLEQGIYGYTF

v_call: TRBV7-2
j_call: TRBJ1-2
clone_size: .
d_call: .
cdr3_aa: CASSGGAQANYGYTF

v_call: TRBV7-9
j_call: TRBJ1-5
clone_size: .
d_call: .
cdr3_aa: CASSTVREPNQPQHF

v_call: TRBV7-9
j_call: TRBJ2-7
clone_size: many
d_call: .
cdr3_aa: CASSPRPHEQYF

v_call: TRBV5-4
j_call: TRBJ2-3
clone_size: many
d_call: .
cdr3_aa: CASSPRGEIGTQYF

v_call: TRBV7-9
j_call: TRBJ1-6
clone_size: .
d_call: .
cdr3_aa: CASSLDAPSVSPLHF

v_call: TRBV13
j_call: TRBJ2-3
clone_size: .
d_call: TRBD2
cdr3_aa: CASSSPGGITDTQYF

v_call: TRBV12-3/TRBV12-4
j_call: TRBJ2-6
clone_size: few
d_call: TRBD2
cdr3_aa: CASKGLAGDGANVLTF

v_call: TRBV4-1
j_call: TRBJ2-3
clone_size: .
d_call: TRBD2
cdr3_aa: CASSQEDYGGASTDTQYF

v_call: TRBV6-1
j_call: TRBJ1-1
clone_size: .
d_call: .
cdr3_aa: CASTGAWNTEAFF

v_call: TRBV27
j_call: TRBJ2-3
clone_size: many
d_call: .
cdr3_aa: CASSQTPSTDTQYF

v_call: TRBV7-2
j_call: TRBJ2-1
clone_size: many
d_call: .
cdr3_aa: CASSLTPSGEQFF

v_call: TRBV15
j_call: TRBJ1-1
clone_size: few
d_call: TRBD1
cdr3_aa: CATSPRTGKAFF

v_call: TRBV13
j_call: TRBJ1-4
clone_size: .
d_call: .
cdr3_aa: CASSLAGSNEKLFF

v_call: TRBV27
j_call: TRBJ1-2
clone_size: many
d_call: TRBD1
cdr3_aa: CASSLSPDRAGGYTF

v_call: TRBV12-3/TRBV12-4
j_call: TRBJ2-5
clone_size: .
d_call: TRBD2
cdr3_aa: CASSPSTSGGAQTQYF

v_call: TRBV10-3
j_call: TRBJ1-6
clone_size: .
d_call: TRBD1
cdr3_aa: CAIRRQGVDSPLHF

v_call: TRBV11-1
j_call: TRBJ2-3
clone_size: few
d_call: .
cdr3_aa: CASSLEGERDRPPDTQYF

v_call: TRBV14
j_call: TRBJ1-1
clone_size: few
d_call: .
cdr3_aa: CASSQRGTEAFF

v_call: TRBV12-3/TRBV12-4
j_call: TRBJ1-2
clone_size: .
d_call: .
cdr3_aa: CASSWDGNYGYTF